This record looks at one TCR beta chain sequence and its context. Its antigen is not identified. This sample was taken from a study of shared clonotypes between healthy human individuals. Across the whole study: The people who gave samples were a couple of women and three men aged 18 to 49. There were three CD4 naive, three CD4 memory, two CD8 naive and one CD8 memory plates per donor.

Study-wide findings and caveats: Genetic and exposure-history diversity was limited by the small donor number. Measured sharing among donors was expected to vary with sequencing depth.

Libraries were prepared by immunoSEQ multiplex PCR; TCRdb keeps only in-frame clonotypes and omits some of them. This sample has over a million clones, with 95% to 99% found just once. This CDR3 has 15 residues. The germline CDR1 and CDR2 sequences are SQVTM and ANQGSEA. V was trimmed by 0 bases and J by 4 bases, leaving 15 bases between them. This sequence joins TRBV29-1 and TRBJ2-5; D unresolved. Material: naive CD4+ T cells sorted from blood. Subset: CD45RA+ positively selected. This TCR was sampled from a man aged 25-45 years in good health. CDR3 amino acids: CSVEDVPLLGETQYF. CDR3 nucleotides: TGCAGCGTTGAAGATGTTCCCCTTTTGGGAGAGACCCAGTACTTC.